Given below is one T cell receptor (beta chain) in context. The antigen is undetermined. The data were obtained in a study of cytomegalovirus exposure and HLA in healthy donors. Study in general: Genotyping of some 400 donors showed that over 65% belonged to the Caucasian-associated ancestry cluster. Study-wide results and limits: Among the CMV-associated chains, a few were confirmed in vitro as specific for CMV antigens.

Researchers ran the PCR with 60 Vbeta and 13 Jbeta primers. Per the authors' pipeline: Later analysis identified some 80 million unique TCR beta chains, about 12 million shared. Profiling relied on immunoSEQ multiplex PCR, and the TCRdb table lists in-frame clones only, not all of them. That table supplies the V and J calls and clone size; D and trimming were determined from the DNA. The data show fewer than 200,000 clones, with roughly 79% seen just once and about 13% held by the top ten. Each donor was healthy, and each was a bone marrow donor. Germline trimming cut 0 bases from V and 8 bases from J; bases unmatched to any gene: 7. CDR1 is MNHEY and CDR2 is SMNVEV in the germline V gene (reference sequence). CDR3 size: 16 residues.

The chain carries TRBV27 and TRBJ2-1; 10 bases fit TRBD2. The receptor's source is a woman aged 45-60 years in good health and CMV-seronegative. Sequencing input: PBMCs. In nucleotides, the CDR3 is TGTGCCAGCAGTTTATCAAACCCTAGCGGGAGTGATGAGCAGTTCTTC. Its translation is CASSLSNPSGSDEQFF.